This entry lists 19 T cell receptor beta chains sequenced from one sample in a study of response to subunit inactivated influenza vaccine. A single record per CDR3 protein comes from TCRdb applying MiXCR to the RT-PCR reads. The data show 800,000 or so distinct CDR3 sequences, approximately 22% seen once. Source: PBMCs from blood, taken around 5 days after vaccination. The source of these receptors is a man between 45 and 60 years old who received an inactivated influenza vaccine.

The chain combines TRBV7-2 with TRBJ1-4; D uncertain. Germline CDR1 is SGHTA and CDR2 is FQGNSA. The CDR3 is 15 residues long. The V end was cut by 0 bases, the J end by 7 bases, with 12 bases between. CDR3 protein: CASSLAGGRAEKLFF. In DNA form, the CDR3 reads TGTGCCAGCAGCTTAGCGGGAGGTCGTGCTGAAAAACTGTTTTTT. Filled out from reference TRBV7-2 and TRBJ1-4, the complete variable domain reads GAGVSQSPSNKVTEKGKDVELRCDPISGHTALYWYRQSLGQGLEFLIYFQGNSAPDKSGLPSDRFSAERTGGSVSTLTIQRTQQEDSAVYLCASSLAGGRAEKLFFGSGTQLSVL.

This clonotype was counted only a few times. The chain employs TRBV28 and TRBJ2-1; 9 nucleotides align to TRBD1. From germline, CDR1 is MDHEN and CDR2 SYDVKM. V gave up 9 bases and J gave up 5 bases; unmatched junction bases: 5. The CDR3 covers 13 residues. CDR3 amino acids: CASGTGLDNEQFF. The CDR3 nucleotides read TGTGCCAGTGGGACAGGGCTGGACAATGAGCAGTTCTTC.

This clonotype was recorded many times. CDR3 protein: CSARDKGRREAFF. CDR3 bases: TGCAGTGCTAGAGATAAGGGGCGGCGAGAAGCTTTCTTT. The chain combines TRBV20-1 with TRBJ1-1; D is perhaps TRBD1 (5 bases). V dropped 0 bases and J dropped 8 bases, with 13 bases sitting between them. The CDR3 runs to 13 residues. Germline CDR1 and CDR2: DFQATT and SNEGSKA (reference sequence).

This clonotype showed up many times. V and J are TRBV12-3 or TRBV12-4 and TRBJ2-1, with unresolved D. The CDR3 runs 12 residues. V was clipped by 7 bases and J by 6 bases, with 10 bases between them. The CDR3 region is CASNGGFNEQFF. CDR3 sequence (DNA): TGTGCCAGCAATGGCGGCTTCAATGAGCAGTTCTTC.

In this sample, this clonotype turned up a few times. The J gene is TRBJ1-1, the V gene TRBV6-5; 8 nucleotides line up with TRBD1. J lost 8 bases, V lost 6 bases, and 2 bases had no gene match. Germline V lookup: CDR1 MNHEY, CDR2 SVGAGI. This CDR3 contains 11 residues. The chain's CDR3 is CASSRQGEAFF. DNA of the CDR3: TGTGCCAGCAGCAGACAGGGGGAAGCTTTCTTT.

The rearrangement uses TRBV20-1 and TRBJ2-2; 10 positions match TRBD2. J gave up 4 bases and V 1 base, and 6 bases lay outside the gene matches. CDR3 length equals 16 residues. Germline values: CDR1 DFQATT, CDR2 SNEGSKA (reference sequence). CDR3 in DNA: TGCAGTGCTAGAGGTTCACTAGCGGGGCTCACCGGGGAGCTGTTTTTT. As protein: CSARGSLAGLTGELFF.

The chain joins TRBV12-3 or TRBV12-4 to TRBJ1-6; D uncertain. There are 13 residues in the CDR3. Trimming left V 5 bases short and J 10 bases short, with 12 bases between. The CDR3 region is CASSDAGSSPLHF. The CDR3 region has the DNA TGTGCCAGCAGTGACGCGGGCAGCTCACCCCTCCACTTT.

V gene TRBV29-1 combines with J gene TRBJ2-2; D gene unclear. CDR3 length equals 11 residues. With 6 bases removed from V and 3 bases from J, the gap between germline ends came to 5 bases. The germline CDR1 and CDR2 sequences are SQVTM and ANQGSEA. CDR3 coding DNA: TGCAGCGTCGCCCACACCGGGGAGCTGTTTTTT. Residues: CSVAHTGELFF.

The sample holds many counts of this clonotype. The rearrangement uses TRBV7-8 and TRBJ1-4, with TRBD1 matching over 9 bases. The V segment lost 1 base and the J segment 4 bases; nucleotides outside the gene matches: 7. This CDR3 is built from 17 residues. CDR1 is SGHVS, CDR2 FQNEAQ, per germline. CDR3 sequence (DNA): TGTGCCAGCAGCTTAGGGAACAGGGGGCGTAGTAATGAAAAACTGTTTTTT. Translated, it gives CASSLGNRGRSNEKLFF.

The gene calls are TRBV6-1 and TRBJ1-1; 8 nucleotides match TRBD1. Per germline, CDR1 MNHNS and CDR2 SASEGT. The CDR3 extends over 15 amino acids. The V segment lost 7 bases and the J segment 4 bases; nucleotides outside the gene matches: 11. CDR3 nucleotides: TGTGCCAGCACCCAATTTCGTCAGGGGGCCACTGAAGCTTTCTTT. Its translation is CASTQFRQGATEAFF.

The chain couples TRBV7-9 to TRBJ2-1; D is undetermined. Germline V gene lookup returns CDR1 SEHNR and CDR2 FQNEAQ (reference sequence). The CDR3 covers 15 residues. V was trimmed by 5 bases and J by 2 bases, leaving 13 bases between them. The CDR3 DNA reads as TGTGCCAGCAGCCCATTTGTCGTCACCTACAATGAGCAGTTCTTC. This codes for CASSPFVVTYNEQFF.

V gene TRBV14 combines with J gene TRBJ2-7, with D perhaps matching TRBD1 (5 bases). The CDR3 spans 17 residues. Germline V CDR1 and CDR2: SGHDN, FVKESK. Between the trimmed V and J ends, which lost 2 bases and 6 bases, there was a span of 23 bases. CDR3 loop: CASSQRIWAAGPSEQYF. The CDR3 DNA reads TGTGCCAGCAGCCAAAGGATATGGGCGGCAGGGCCCTCCGAGCAGTACTTC.

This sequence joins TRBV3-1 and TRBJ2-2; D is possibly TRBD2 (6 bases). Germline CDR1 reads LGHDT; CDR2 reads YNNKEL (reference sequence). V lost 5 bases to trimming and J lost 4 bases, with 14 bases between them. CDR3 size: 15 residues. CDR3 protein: CASSYRGRGTGELFF. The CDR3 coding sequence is TGTGCCAGCAGCTACCGAGGGCGGGGCACCGGGGAGCTGTTTTTT.

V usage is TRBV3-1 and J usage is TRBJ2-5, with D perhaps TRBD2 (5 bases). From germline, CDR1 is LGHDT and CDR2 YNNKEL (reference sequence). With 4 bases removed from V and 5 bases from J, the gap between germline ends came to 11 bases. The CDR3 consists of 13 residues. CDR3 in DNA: TGTGCCAGCAGCCCACAGTGGAGGGAGACCCAGTACTTC. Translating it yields CASSPQWRETQYF.

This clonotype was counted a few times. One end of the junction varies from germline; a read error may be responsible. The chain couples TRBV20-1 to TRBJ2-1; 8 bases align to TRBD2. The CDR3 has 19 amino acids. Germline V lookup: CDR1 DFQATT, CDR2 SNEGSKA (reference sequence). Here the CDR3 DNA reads TGCAGTGCTAGAGTGGGTTTCGGTAGCGGGAAGACCTCCGACAATGAGCAGTTCTTC. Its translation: CSARVGFGSGKTSDNEQFF.

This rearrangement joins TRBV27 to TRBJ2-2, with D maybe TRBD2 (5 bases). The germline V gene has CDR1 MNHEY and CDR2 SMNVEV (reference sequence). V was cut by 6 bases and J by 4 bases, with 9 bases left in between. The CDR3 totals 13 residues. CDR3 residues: CASSGVITGELFF. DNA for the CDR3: TGTGCCAGCAGCGGGGTTATCACCGGGGAGCTGTTTTTT.

CDR3 residues: CASSFQGQSPYEQYF. In DNA, the CDR3 is TGTGCCAGCAGTTTCCAGGGACAGTCGCCCTACGAGCAGTACTTC. This chain uses TRBV28 with TRBJ2-7, with TRBD1 identical over 7 bases. Trimming at V came to 3 bases and at J to 2 bases, leaving 7 bases not matched to a gene. The germline CDR1 and CDR2 sequences are MDHEN and SYDVKM. This CDR3 comprises 15 residues.

In DNA, the CDR3 is TGCGCCAGCAGATTCATAGCGGGGGGGCCGGGCACAGATACGCAGTATTTT. Amino acid sequence: CASRFIAGGPGTDTQYF. The genes are TRBV5-1 and TRBJ2-3; 11 nucleotides line up with TRBD2. The CDR3 spans 17 residues. The V gene end was trimmed by 5 bases and the J gene end by 1 base; junction bases not matched to a gene: 9. Germline loops: CDR1 SGHRS, CDR2 YFSETQ.

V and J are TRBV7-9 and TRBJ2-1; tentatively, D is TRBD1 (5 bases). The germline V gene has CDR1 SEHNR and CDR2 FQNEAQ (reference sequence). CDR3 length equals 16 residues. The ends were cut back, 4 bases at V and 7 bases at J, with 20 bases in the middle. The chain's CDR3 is CASSSFVQGLVNEQFF. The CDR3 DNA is TGTGCCAGCAGCTCATTTGTGCAGGGTTTGGTGAATGAGCAGTTCTTC.